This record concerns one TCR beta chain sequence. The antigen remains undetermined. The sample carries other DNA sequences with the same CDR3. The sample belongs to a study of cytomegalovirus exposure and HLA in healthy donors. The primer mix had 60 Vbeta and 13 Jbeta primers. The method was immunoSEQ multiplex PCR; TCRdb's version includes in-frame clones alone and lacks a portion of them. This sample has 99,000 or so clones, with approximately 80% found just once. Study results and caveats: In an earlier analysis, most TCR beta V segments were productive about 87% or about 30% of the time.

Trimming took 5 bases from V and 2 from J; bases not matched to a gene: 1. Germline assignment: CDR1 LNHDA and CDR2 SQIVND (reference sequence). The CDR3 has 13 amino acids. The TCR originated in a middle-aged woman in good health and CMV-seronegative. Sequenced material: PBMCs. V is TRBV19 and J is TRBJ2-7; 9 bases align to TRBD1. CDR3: CASSRDRAYEQYF. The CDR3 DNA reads TGTGCCAGTAGTCGGGACAGGGCCTACGAGCAGTACTTC.